The sample holds a few counts of the clone carrying this T cell receptor beta chain. The sample comes from a study of blood T cells in healthy people across ages. Sample-barcoded 5' priming and a J-beta primer mix drove a second PCR of about 6 to 12 cycles. From the 5' RACE reads, TCRdb called clonotypes with MiXCR, one entry per CDR3 protein. Of about 1.8 million distinct CDR3 sequences listed, 49% are singletons. Deletions cut 2 bases from V and 4 bases from J, with 9 bases between. The CDR3 extends over 13 amino acids. Germline CDR1 reads DFQATT; CDR2 reads SNEGSKA (reference sequence). This chain joins TRBV20-1 and TRBJ1-5; the D is unclear. This TCR was recovered from a woman between 40 and 50 years old in good health. Material: blood. Here the CDR3 reads CSARSPGNQPQHF. CDR3 DNA: TGCAGTGCTAGATCTCCCGGAAATCAGCCCCAGCATTTT.